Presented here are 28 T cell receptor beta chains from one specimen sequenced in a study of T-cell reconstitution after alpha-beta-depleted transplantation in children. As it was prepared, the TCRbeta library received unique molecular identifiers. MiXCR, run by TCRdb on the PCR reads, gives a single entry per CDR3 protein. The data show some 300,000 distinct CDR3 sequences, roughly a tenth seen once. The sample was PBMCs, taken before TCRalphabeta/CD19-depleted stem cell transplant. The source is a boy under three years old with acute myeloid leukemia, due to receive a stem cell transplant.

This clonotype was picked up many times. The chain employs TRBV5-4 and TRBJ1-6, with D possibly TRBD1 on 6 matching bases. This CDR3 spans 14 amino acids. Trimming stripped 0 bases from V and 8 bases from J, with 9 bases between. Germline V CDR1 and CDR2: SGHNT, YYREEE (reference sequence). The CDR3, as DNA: TGTGCCAGCAGCTTGGACAGGGATCATTCACCCCTCCACTTT. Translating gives CASSLDRDHSPLHF.

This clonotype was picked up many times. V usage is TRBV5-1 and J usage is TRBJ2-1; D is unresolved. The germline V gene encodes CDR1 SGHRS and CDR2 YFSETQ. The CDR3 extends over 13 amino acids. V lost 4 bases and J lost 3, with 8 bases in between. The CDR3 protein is CASSPLGYNEQFF. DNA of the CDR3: TGCGCCAGCAGCCCGTTGGGCTACAATGAGCAGTTCTTC. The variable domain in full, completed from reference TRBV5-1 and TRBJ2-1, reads KAGVTQTPRYLIKTRGQQVTLSCSPISGHRSVSWYQQTPGQGLQFLFEYFSETQRNKGNFPGRFSGRQFSNSRSEMNVSTLELGDSALYLCASSPLGYNEQFFGPGTRLTVL.

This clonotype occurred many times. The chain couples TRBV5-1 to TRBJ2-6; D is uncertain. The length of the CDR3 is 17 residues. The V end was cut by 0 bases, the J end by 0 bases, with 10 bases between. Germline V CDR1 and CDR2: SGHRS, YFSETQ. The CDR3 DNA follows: TGCGCCAGCAGCTTGGCCGCCGAACTCTCTGGGGCCAACGTCCTGACTTTC. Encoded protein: CASSLAAELSGANVLTF.

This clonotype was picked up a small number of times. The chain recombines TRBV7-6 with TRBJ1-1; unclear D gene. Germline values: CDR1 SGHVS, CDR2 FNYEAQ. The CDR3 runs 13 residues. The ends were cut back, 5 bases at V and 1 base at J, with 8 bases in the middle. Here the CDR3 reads CASSPNGNTEAFF. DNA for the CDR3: TGTGCCAGCAGCCCAAACGGGAACACTGAAGCTTTCTTT. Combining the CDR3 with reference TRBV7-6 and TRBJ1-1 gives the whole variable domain GAGVSQSPRYKVTKRGQDVALRCDPISGHVSLYWYRQALGQGPEFLTYFNYEAQQDKSGLPNDRFSAERPEGSISTLTIQRTEQRDSAMYRCASSPNGNTEAFFGQGTRLTVV.

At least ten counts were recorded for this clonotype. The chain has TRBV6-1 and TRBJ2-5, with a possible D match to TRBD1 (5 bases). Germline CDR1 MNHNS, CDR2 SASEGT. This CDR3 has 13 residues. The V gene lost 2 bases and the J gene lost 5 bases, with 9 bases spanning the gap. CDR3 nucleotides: TGTGCCAGCAGTGAATTGGACATCGAGACCCAGTACTTC. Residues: CASSELDIETQYF.

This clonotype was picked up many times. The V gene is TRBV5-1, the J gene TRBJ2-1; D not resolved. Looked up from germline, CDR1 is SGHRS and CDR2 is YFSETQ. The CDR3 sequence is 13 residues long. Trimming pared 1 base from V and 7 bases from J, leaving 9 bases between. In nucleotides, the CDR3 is TGCGCCAGCAGCTTGTTGTTGGGAAATGAGCAGTTCTTC. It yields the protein CASSLLLGNEQFF.

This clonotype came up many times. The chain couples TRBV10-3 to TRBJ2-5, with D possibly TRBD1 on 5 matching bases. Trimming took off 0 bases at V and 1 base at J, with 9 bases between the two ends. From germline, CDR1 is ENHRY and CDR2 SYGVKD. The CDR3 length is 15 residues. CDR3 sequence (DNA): TGTGCCATCAGTGAGTCAAAGACAGTCCAAGAGACCCAGTACTTC. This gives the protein CAISESKTVQETQYF.

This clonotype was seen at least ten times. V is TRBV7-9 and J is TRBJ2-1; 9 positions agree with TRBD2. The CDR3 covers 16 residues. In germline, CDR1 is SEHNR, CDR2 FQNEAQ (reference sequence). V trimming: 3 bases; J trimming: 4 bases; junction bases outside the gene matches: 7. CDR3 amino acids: CASSFSSGGLYNEQFF. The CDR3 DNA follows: TGTGCCAGCAGCTTCTCCAGCGGGGGGCTTTACAATGAGCAGTTCTTC.

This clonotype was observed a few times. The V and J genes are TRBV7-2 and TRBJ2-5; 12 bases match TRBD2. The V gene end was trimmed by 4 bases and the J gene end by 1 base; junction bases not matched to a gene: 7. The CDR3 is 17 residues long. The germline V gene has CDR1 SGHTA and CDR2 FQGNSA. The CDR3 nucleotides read TGTGCCAGCAGCTATAGGACTAGCGGGGTCCTCCAAGAGACCCAGTACTTC. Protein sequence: CASSYRTSGVLQETQYF.

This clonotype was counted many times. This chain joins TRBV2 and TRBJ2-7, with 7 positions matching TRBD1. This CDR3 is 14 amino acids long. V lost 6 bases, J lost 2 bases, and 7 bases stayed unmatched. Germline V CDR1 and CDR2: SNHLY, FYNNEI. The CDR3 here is CASRGWDRAYEQYF. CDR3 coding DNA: TGTGCCAGCAGGGGATGGGACAGAGCCTACGAGCAGTACTTC.

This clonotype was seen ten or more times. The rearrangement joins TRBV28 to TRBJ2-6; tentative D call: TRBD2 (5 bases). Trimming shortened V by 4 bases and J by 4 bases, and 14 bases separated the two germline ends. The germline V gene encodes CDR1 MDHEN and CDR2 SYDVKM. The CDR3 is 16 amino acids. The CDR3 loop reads CASSSPGLNGANVLTF. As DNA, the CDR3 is TGTGCCAGCAGTTCGCCCGGACTGAACGGGGCCAACGTCCTGACTTTC.

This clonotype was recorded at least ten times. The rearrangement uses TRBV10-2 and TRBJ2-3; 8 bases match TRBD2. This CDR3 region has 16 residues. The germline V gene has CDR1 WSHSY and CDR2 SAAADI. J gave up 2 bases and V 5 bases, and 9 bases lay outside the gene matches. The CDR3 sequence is CASSSTSGPDTDTQYF. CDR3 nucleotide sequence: TGCGCCAGCAGTAGTACTAGCGGCCCTGACACAGATACGCAGTATTTT.

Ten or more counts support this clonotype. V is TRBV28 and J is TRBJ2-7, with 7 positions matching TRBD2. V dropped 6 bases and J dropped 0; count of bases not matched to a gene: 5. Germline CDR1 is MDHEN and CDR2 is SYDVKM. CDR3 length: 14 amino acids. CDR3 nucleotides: TGTGCCAGCAGAGGTGGGGGGGGCTCCTACGAGCAGTACTTC. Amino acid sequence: CASRGGGGSYEQYF.

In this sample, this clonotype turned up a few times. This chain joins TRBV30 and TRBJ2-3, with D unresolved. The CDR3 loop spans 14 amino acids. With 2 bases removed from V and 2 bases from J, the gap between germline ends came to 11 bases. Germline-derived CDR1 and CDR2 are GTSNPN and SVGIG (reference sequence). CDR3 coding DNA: TGTGCCTGGAGTATTACCACTTCCACAGATACGCAGTATTTT. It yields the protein CAWSITTSTDTQYF.

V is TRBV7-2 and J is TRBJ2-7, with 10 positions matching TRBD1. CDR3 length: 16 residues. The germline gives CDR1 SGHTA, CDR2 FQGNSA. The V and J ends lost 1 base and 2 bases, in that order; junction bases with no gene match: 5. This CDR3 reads CASSLGRQGATYEQYF. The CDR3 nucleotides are TGTGCCAGCAGCTTAGGACGACAGGGGGCAACCTACGAGCAGTACTTC.

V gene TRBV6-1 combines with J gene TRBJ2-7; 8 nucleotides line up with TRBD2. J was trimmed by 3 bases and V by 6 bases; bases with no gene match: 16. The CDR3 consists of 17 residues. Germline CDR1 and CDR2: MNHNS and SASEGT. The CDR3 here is CASSGGDHMEGFYEQYF. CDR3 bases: TGTGCCAGCAGCGGGGGGGATCACATGGAAGGATTCTACGAGCAGTACTTC.

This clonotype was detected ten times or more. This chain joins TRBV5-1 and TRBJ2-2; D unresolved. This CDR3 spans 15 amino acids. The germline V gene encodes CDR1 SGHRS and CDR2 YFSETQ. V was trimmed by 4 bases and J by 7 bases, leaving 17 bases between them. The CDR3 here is CASSVGISFGGELFF. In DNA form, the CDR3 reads TGCGCCAGCAGCGTCGGTATCAGTTTTGGCGGGGAGCTGTTTTTT.

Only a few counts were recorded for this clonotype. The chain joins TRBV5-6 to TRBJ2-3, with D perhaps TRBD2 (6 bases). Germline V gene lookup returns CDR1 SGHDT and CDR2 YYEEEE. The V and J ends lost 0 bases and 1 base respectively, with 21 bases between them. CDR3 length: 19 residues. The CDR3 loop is CASSLAGTYPTTRTDTQYF. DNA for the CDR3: TGTGCCAGCAGCTTGGCCGGGACTTACCCGACGACGCGCACAGATACGCAGTATTTT.

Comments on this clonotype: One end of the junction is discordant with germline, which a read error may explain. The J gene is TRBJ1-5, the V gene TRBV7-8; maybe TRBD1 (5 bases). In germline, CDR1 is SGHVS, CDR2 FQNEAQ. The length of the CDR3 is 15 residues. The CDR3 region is CASSLVYQGFQRQHF. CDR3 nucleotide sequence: TGTGCCAGCAGCTTAGTTTATCAGGGATTCCAGCGCCAGCATTTT.

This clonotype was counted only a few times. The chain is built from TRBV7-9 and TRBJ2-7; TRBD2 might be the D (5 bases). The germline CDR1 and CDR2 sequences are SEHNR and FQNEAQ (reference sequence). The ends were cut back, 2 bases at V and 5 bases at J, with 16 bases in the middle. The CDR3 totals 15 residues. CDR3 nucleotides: TGTGCCAGCAGCTTACGGAGAGGGTCTTTCAACGAGCAGTACTTC. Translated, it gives CASSLRRGSFNEQYF.

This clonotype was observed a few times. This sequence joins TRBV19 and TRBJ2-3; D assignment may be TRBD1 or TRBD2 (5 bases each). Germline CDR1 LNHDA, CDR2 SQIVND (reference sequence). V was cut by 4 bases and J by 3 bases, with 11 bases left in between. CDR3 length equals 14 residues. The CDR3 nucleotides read TGTGCCAGTAGTAGAGGGACGCAAACAGATACGCAGTATTTT. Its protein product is CASSRGTQTDTQYF. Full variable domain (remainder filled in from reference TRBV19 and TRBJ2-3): DGGITQSPKYLFRKEGQNVTLSCEQNLNHDAMYWYRQDPGQGLRLIYYSQIVNDFQKGDIAEGYSVSREKKESFPLTVTSAQKNPTAFYLCASSRGTQTDTQYFGPGTRLTVL.

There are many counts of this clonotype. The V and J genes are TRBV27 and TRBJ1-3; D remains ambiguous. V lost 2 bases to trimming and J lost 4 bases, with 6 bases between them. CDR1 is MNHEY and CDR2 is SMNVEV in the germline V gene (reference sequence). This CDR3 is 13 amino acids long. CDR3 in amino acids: CASSLGRGNTIYF. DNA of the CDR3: TGTGCCAGCAGTTTAGGAAGGGGAAACACCATATATTTT.

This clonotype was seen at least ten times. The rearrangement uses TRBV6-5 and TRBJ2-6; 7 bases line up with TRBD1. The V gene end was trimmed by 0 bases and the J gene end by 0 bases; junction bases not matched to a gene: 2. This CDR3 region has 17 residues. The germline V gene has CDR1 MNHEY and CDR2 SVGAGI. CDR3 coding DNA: TGTGCCAGCAGTTACTCCGGGACAGTCTCTGGGGCCAACGTCCTGACTTTC. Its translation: CASSYSGTVSGANVLTF.

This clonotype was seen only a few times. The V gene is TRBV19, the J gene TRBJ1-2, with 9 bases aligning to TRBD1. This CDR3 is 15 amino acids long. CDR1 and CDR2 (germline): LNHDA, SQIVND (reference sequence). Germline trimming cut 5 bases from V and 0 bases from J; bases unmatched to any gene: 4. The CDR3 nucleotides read TGTGCCAGTAGTTGGACAGGGGCAGCTAACTATGGCTACACCTTC. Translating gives CASSWTGAANYGYTF. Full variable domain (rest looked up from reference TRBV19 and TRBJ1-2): DGGITQSPKYLFRKEGQNVTLSCEQNLNHDAMYWYRQDPGQGLRLIYYSQIVNDFQKGDIAEGYSVSREKKESFPLTVTSAQKNPTAFYLCASSWTGAANYGYTFGSGTRLTVV.

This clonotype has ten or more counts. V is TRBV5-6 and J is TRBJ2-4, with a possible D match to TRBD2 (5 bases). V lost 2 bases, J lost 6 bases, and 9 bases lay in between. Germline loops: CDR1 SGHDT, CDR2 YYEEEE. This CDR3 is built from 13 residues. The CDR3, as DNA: TGTGCCAGCAGCTTATCTAGCAGAAACATTCAGTACTTC. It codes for CASSLSSRNIQYF. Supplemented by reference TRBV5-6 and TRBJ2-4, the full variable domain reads DAGVTQSPTHLIKTRGQQVTLRCSPKSGHDTVSWYQQALGQGPQFIFQYYEEEERQRGNFPDRFSGHQFPNYSSELNVNALLLGDSALYLCASSLSSRNIQYFGAGTRLSVL.

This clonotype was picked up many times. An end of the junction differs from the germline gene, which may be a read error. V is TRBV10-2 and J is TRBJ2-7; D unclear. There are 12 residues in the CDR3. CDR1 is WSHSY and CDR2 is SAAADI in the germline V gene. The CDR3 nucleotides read TGCGCCAGCAGTGAGTCCCCCCAGGCCCCCAACTTC. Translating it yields CASSESPQAPNF.

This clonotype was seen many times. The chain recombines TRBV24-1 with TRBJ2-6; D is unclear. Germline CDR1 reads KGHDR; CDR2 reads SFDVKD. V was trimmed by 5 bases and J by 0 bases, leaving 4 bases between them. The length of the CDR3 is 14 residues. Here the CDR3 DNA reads TGTGCCACCAGTGGTGACTCTGGGGCCAACGTCCTGACTTTC. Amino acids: CATSGDSGANVLTF.

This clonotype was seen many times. The CDR3 DNA follows: TGCGCCAGCAGCTTGTCCTTCGGCAGGAGCTACGAGCAGTACTTC. Encoded protein: CASSLSFGRSYEQYF. The chain employs TRBV5-1 and TRBJ2-7; D unresolved. Trimming took off 1 base at V and 3 bases at J, with 14 bases between the two ends. This CDR3 region has 15 residues. The germline gives CDR1 SGHRS, CDR2 YFSETQ.